The 20 T cell receptor beta chains in this list originate from one sample, sequenced in a study of immune cell composition in non-small cell lung cancer. Assay used: immunoSEQ multiplex PCR; TCRdb lists only in-frame clones, some missing. The table shows fewer than 2,500 clones, with around 67% occurring only once. The same sample was also studied in work on CD4 T cells in lung cancer.

The sample taken for sequencing was lung tumor tissue. The receptors were sampled from a human donor with non-small cell lung cancer.

The chain employs TRBV15 and TRBJ2-2, with 8 bases that match TRBD2. CDR1 is LNHNV, CDR2 YYDKDF, per germline (reference sequence). V gave up 5 bases and J gave up 4 bases; unmatched junction bases: 9. The CDR3 runs 16 residues. The CDR3, as DNA: TGTGCCACCAGCGACCCGGGGGGGTGGTTCACCGGGGAGCTGTTTTTT. Its translation: CATSDPGGWFTGELFF.

This chain links TRBV15 with TRBJ2-7; 8 bases map to TRBD1. Per germline, CDR1 LNHNV and CDR2 YYDKDF (reference sequence). The junction had 10 bases not matched to a gene; V was cut back by 3 bases and J by 6 bases. The CDR3 has 15 amino acids. The CDR3 reads CATSRKSPGQGEQYF. The CDR3, as DNA: TGTGCCACCAGCAGGAAGAGTCCCGGACAGGGCGAGCAGTACTTC.

This clone showed up just a few times. The chain has TRBV7-3 and TRBJ2-1, with a tentative D call TRBD1 (5 bases). Germline V gene lookup returns CDR1 SGHTA and CDR2 FQGTGA. Deletions cut 5 bases from V and 0 bases from J, with 14 bases between. The CDR3 totals 16 residues. The DNA for the CDR3 is TGTGCCAGCAGCCGCGGTGGGGCGAGCTCCTACAATGAGCAGTTCTTC. Protein sequence: CASSRGGASSYNEQFF.

This rearrangement joins TRBV7-6 to TRBJ2-5; 9 positions agree with TRBD1. CDR3 length: 15 residues. Trimming removed 2 bases from V and 4 bases from J; junction bases left unmatched: 5. Germline V gene sequence: CDR1 SGHVS, CDR2 FNYEAQ. CDR3 protein: CASSLTGTGIETQYF. DNA for the CDR3: TGTGCCAGCAGCTTAACCGGGACAGGGATAGAGACCCAGTACTTC.

The V gene is TRBV4-2, the J gene TRBJ2-7, with 8 bases aligning to TRBD2. J lost 1 base, V lost 0 bases, and 8 bases had no gene match. The germline gives CDR1 LGHNA, CDR2 YNFKEQ. The CDR3 is 17 residues long. Here the CDR3 reads CASSQDLSSGWSYEQYF. The CDR3 nucleotides are TGTGCCAGCAGCCAAGATCTCTCTAGCGGGTGGTCCTACGAGCAGTACTTC.

This chain joins TRBV9 and TRBJ2-7; TRBD2 matches at 9 bases. Trimming at V came to 0 bases and at J to 4 bases, leaving 5 bases not matched to a gene. The CDR3 covers 15 residues. CDR1 is SGDLS and CDR2 is YYNGEE in the germline V gene. This chain's CDR3 is CASSVGDSGRYEQYF. In DNA form, the CDR3 reads TGTGCCAGCAGCGTAGGTGATAGCGGGAGATACGAGCAGTACTTC.

V gene TRBV19 combines with J gene TRBJ2-7; 7 positions match TRBD1. Germline V gene lookup returns CDR1 LNHDA and CDR2 SQIVND (reference sequence). The CDR3 is 13 residues long. V lost 5 bases, J lost 6 bases, and 7 bases stayed unmatched. The CDR3 DNA follows: TGTGCCAGTAGTCCTCGACAGGGAACCGAGCAGTACGTC. Translated: CASSPRQGTEQYV.

This chain links TRBV11-3 with TRBJ2-3, with D possibly TRBD2 on 6 matching bases. CDR1 and CDR2 (germline): SGHNT, YENEEA. The ends were cut back, 1 base at V and 5 bases at J, with 7 bases in the middle. The CDR3 loop spans 13 amino acids. The CDR3 DNA sequence: TGTGCCAGCAGCTTAGTGGGGGGAGATACGCAGTATTTT. Protein sequence: CASSLVGGDTQYF.

The chain links TRBV7-2 to TRBJ2-3; 9 nucleotides match TRBD2. The germline gives CDR1 SGHTA, CDR2 FQGNSA. The CDR3 spans 17 residues. V dropped 3 bases and J dropped 4; count of bases not matched to a gene: 11. CDR3: CASSFLAGVWESDTQYF. The CDR3 nucleotides are TGTGCCAGCAGCTTCTTAGCGGGAGTATGGGAATCAGATACGCAGTATTTT.

This clone was found once. This rearrangement joins TRBV5-1 to TRBJ1-4; D gene uncertain. Germline loops: CDR1 SGHRS, CDR2 YFSETQ. The CDR3 extends over 16 amino acids. V lost 2 bases to trimming and J lost 0 bases, with 11 bases between them. The CDR3 DNA reads TGCGCCAGCAGCTTCGCAGGAGGGACAACTAATGAAAAACTGTTTTTT. Protein sequence: CASSFAGGTTNEKLFF. Using reference TRBV5-1 and TRBJ1-4 for the parts outside the CDR3, the full variable domain is KAGVTQTPRYLIKTRGQQVTLSCSPISGHRSVSWYQQTPGQGLQFLFEYFSETQRNKGNFPGRFSGRQFSNSRSEMNVSTLELGDSALYLCASSFAGGTTNEKLFFGSGTQLSVL.

This clone was seen only a few times. The sample has other DNA sequences that encode this CDR3 too. The rearrangement links TRBV7-7 to TRBJ1-3, with D unclear. Germline CDR1 and CDR2: SSHAT and FNYEAQ (reference sequence). CDR3 length: 16 residues. Trimming took off 5 bases at V and 0 bases at J, with 14 bases between the two ends. CDR3 amino acids: CASSPVAVPSGNTIYF. The CDR3 DNA follows: TGTGCCAGCAGCCCGGTCGCGGTGCCCTCTGGAAACACCATATATTTT.

This sequence joins TRBV6-5 and TRBJ2-7; the D gene is possibly TRBD1 (6 bases). V was shortened by 6 bases and J by 2 bases, with 17 bases between the two germline ends. The CDR3 extends over 15 amino acids. CDR1 is MNHEY, CDR2 SVGAGI, per germline. CDR3 loop: CASRKQPGEAYEQYF. In DNA, the CDR3 is TGTGCCAGCAGAAAGCAACCAGGGGAAGCCTACGAGCAGTACTTC.

The rearrangement uses TRBV5-1 and TRBJ2-3; a possible D gene is TRBD1 (6 bases). V lost 5 bases and J 7 bases, leaving 14 bases between the germline ends. The CDR3 is 13 amino acids. In germline, CDR1 is SGHRS, CDR2 YFSETQ. In DNA form, the CDR3 reads TGCGCCAGCAGGGAAACGGGACAAAATACGCAGTATTTT. Its protein is CASRETGQNTQYF.

The CDR3 nucleotides read TGTGCCAGCACTACTAGCAGCACCGGGGAGCTGTTTTTT. Its protein is CASTTSSTGELFF. The rearrangement uses TRBV2 and TRBJ2-2; D may be TRBD2 (6 bases). Germline-derived CDR1 and CDR2 are SNHLY and FYNNEI. V shed 7 bases and J shed 4 bases, with 10 bases lying between them. CDR3 length equals 13 residues. Together with reference TRBV2 and TRBJ2-2, the CDR3 gives the full variable domain: EPEVTQTPSHQVTQMGQEVILRCVPISNHLYFYWYRQILGQKVEFLVSFYNNEISEKSEIFDDQFSVERPDGSNFTLKIRSTKLEDSAMYFCASTTSSTGELFFGEGSRLTVL.

The V and J genes are TRBV6-5 and TRBJ2-5; D possibly corresponds to TRBD2 (7 bases). Deletions cut 7 bases from V and 5 bases from J, with 14 bases between. This CDR3 spans 13 amino acids. Germline V gene sequence: CDR1 MNHEY, CDR2 SVGAGI. The CDR3 coding sequence is TGTGCCAGCAAGAGGGGAGGGGGGGAGACCCAGTACTTC. Translating it yields CASKRGGGETQYF.

V is TRBV15 and J is TRBJ2-2, with TRBD2 matching 9 bases. The V gene end was trimmed by 0 bases and the J gene end by 4 bases; junction bases not matched to a gene: 0. The CDR3 sequence is 15 residues long. CDR1 is LNHNV and CDR2 is YYDKDF in the germline V gene (reference sequence). CDR3 in amino acids: CATSRDSGSTGELFF. The CDR3 nucleotides are TGTGCCACCAGCAGAGATAGCGGGAGCACCGGGGAGCTGTTTTTT.

The V gene is TRBV9, the J gene TRBJ2-1; 10 bases align to TRBD2. Germline lookup yields CDR1 SGDLS and CDR2 YYNGEE. The CDR3 contains 15 residues. V shed 5 bases, J shed 4 bases, and the junction held 6 bases outside the gene matches. The CDR3 protein is CASSSTLAGYNEQFF. CDR3 coding DNA: TGTGCCAGCAGTTCGACACTAGCGGGGTACAATGAGCAGTTCTTC.

Worth noting for this clone: The junction departs from the called germline gene at one end, perhaps through a read error. V gene TRBV9 combines with J gene TRBJ2-1; D might be TRBD2 (5 bases). CDR1 is SGDLS, CDR2 YYNGEE, per germline. CDR3 length: 15 amino acids. The CDR3 protein is CASSGRVSSHNEQFF. CDR3 in DNA: TGTGCCAGCAGTGGGCGGGTTTCCTCCCACAATGAGCAGTTCTTC.

The V call is TRBV14, the J call TRBJ2-2; 10 positions agree with TRBD1. This CDR3 is 16 amino acids long. V lost 4 bases to trimming and J lost 6 bases; unmatched junction nucleotides: 8. CDR1 is SGHDN, CDR2 FVKESK, per germline. The CDR3 nucleotides are TGTGCCAGCAGCCCCGACAGGGGGCAAATGGCCGGGGAGCTGTTTTTT. It yields the protein CASSPDRGQMAGELFF.

V is TRBV29-1 and J is TRBJ2-4; TRBD1 matches at 9 bases. CDR3 length: 16 amino acids. Unmatched junction bases numbered 8, after V lost 0 bases and J lost 5 bases. Germline CDR1 is SQVTM and CDR2 is ANQGSEA. The CDR3, as DNA: TGCAGCGTTGAAGATCCGGACAGGGGTGAGCAAAACATTCAGTACTTC. This encodes CSVEDPDRGEQNIQYF.